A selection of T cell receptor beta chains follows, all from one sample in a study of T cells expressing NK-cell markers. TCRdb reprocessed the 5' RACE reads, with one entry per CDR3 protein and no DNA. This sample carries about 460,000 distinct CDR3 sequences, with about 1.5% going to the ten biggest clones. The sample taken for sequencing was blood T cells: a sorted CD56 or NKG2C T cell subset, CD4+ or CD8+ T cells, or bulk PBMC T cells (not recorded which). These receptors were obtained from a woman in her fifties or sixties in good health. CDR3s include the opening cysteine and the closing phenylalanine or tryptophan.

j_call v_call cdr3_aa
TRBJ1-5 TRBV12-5 CASGRAHGQPQHF
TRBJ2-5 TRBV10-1 CASSSGASPETQYF
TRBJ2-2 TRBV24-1 CATSLRENTGELFF
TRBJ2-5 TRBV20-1 CSARDRMGTSGSQETQYF
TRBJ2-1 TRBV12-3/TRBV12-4 CASRPTGFNLNEQFF
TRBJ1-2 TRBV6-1 CASRKMTGDYGYTF
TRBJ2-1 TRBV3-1 CASSQGASGRLYNEQFF
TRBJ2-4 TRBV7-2 CASSLGTSGRVQYF
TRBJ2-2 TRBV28 CASRGMANTGELFF
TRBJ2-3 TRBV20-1 CSNVAGSLVTDTQYF
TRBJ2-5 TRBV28 CASSPGGIGETQYF